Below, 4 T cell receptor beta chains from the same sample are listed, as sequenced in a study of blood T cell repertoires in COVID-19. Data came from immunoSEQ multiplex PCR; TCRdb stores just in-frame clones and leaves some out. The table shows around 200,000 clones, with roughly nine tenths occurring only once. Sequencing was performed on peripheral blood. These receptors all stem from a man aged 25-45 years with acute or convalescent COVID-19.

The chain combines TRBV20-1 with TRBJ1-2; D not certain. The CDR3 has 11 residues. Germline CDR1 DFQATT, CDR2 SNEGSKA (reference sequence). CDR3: CRKGGQYGYTF. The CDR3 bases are TGCAGAAAAGGCGGGCAATATGGCTACACCTTC.

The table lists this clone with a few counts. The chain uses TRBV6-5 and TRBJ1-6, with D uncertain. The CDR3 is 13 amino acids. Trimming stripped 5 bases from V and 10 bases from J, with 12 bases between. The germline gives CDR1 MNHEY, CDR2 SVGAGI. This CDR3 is CASSTHVLSPLHF. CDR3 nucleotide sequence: TGTGCCAGCAGTACCCACGTTCTATCACCCCTCCACTTT.

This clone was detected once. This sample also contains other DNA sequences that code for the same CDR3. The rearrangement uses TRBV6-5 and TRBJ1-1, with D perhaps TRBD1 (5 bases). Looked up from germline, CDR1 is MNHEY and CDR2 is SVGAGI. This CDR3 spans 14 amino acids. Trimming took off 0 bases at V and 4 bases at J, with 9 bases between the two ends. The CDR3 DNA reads TGTGCCAGCAGTTACTCGGGGGGAGGCACTGAAGCTTTCTTT. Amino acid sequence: CASSYSGGGTEAFF.

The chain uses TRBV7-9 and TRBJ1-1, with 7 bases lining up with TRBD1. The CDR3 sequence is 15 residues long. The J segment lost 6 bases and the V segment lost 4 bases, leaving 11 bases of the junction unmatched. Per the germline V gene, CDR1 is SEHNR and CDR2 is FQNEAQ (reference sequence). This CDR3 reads CASSSLQGRKPEAFF. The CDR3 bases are TGTGCCAGCAGCTCCCTACAGGGGCGCAAGCCTGAAGCTTTCTTT.